The sequence of this TCR beta chain was determined in a study of T-cell memory formation after mild COVID-19. Whole-study findings and limits: Pre-infection memory carried some responding clones, suggesting that cross-reactive memory joined. Most CD4+ clones that shrank were in CM and EM, while CD8+ ones turned up in EMRA.

TCRdb used MiXCR to reprocess the 5' RACE reads, holding one entry per CDR3 protein. Found here are 40,000 to 45,000 distinct CDR3 sequences, 7.3% of them singletons; the top ten hold 1.4%. V lost 7 bases and J 4 bases, leaving 16 bases between the germline ends. This CDR3 has 14 amino acids. By share, this clonotype counts as medium-sized (0.01 to 0.1%). Antigen specificity is unknown. This chain links TRBV12-3 or TRBV12-4 with TRBJ1-1, with D unclear. This clonotype originated in a man aged 18 to 29 who had mild COVID-19 (a few samples of this study predate the infection). Cell type and time point are not known. The sequencing sample was made of PBMCs or a T cell subset sorted from them (not recorded which). CDR3 loop: CASKLDPRSTEAFF. The CDR3 bases are TGTGCCAGCAAACTAGACCCCCGGAGCACTGAAGCTTTCTTT.